This is a list of T cell receptor beta chains from one sample in a study of metastatic and nonmetastatic thyroid tumors. TCRdb recomputed clones from the PCR reads via MiXCR. The data hold approximately 15,000 clones, with roughly 25% observed a single time. The source material was tumor tissue. These receptor sequences come from a female donor with papillary thyroid cancer or a benign thyroid nodule (not recorded which). Some clones in this sample may be carry-over from other donors' samples. Both conserved end residues are part of each CDR3. D genes are given only for firm matches. Size values are once, few and many counts, or a class for expanded clones, and some rows have none.

CDR3 | DNA | J | V | size | D
CASSLNRGGPNNQPQHF | TGTGCCAGCAGTTTAAACAGGGGCGGGCCAAACAATCAGCCCCAGCATTTT | TRBJ1-5 | TRBV12-3/TRBV12-4 | few | TRBD1
CASSPGPVNTEAFF | TGTGCCAGCAGCCCCGGACCGGTGAACACTGAAGCTTTCTTT | TRBJ1-1 | TRBV11-3 | - | -
CASNLRQGMDSYNEQFF | TGCGCCAGCAATCTTAGACAGGGCATGGATTCCTACAATGAGCAGTTCTTC | TRBJ2-1 | TRBV5-1 | many | TRBD1
CASSYKGTEDQPQHF | TGTGCCAGCAGCTATAAGGGGACAGAAGATCAGCCCCAGCATTTT | TRBJ1-5 | TRBV13 | - | TRBD1
CASSPDGNQPQHF | TGTGCCAGCAGCCCCGATGGGAATCAGCCCCAGCATTTT | TRBJ1-5 | TRBV7-9 | many | -
CAWSLAGPQRTQYF | TGTGCCTGGAGTTTGGCAGGGCCACAGCGTACGCAGTATTTT | TRBJ2-3 | TRBV30 | - | -
CASTSFAPGVGYTF | TGTGCCAGCACCTCCTTCGCCCCGGGGGTTGGCTACACCTTC | TRBJ1-2 | TRBV7-6 | many | -
CASSSGSGTSVSYEQYF | TGTGCCAGCAGTTCCGGATCCGGGACTAGCGTATCCTACGAGCAGTACTTC | TRBJ2-7 | TRBV27 | large | TRBD2
CSARDSVGGSGNTIYF | TGCAGTGCTAGAGATTCGGTCGGGGGCTCTGGAAACACCATATATTTT | TRBJ1-3 | TRBV20-1 | medium-sized | -
CASRNTGTGVNEQFF | TGTGCCAGCAGGAATACCGGGACAGGGGTTAATGAGCAGTTCTTC | TRBJ2-1 | TRBV12-3/TRBV12-4 | many | TRBD1
CSARRGLVSTDTQYF | TGCAGTGCCAGGAGGGGGTTGGTCAGTACAGATACGCAGTATTTT | TRBJ2-3 | TRBV20-1 | - | -
CASSFQTHEQFF | TGTGCCAGCAGTTTTCAGACCCATGAGCAGTTCTTC | TRBJ2-1 | TRBV28 | - | -
CASSQYENNEQFF | TGCGCCAGCAGCCAATACGAGAACAATGAGCAGTTCTTT | TRBJ2-1 | TRBV3-1 | - | -
CAWSVSGAKNIQYF | TGTGCCTGGAGTGTATCTGGAGCCAAAAACATTCAGTACTTC | TRBJ2-4 | TRBV30 | - | -
CASSMTGTGNTIYF | TGCGCCAGCAGCATGACAGGGACTGGAAACACCATATATTTT | TRBJ1-3 | TRBV5-1 | - | TRBD1
CSARVRGTNTEAFF | TGCAGTGCTAGAGTAAGAGGAACGAACACTGAAGCTTTCTTT | TRBJ1-1 | TRBV20-1 | once | -
CASSSRGTVSGNTIYF | TGTGCCAGCAGCTCCCGCGGGACTGTCTCTGGAAACACCATATATTTT | TRBJ1-3 | TRBV9 | - | -
CASSEYRKWAEAFF | TGTGCCAGCAGTGAATACAGGAAATGGGCTGAAGCTTTCTTT | TRBJ1-1 | TRBV6-1 | medium-sized | -
CSARDPAKNIQYF | TGCAGTGCTAGGGACCCAGCCAAAAACATTCAGTATTTC | TRBJ2-4 | TRBV20-1 | - | -
CASSLWGQTYSNQPKNF | TGTGCCAGCAGTTTATGGGGACAGACCTATAGCAATCAGCCCAAGAATTTT | TRBJ1-5 | TRBV28 | - | TRBD1
CSAREGEGTYEQYF | TGCAGTGCTAGAGAGGGGGAAGGAACCTACGAGCAGTACTTC | TRBJ2-7 | TRBV20-1 | medium-sized | -
CASSLQGGGGGYTF | TGTGCCAGCAGTTTACAGGGGGGGGGAGGTGGCTACACCTTC | TRBJ1-2 | TRBV6-1 | - | TRBD1
CASSPADIDTQYF | TGTGCCAGCTCACCGGCAGACATAGATACGCAGTATTTT | TRBJ2-3 | TRBV18 | medium-sized | -
CASSGLAGGPDTQYF | TGTGCCAGCAGTGGACTAGCGGGAGGGCCAGATACGCAGTATTTT | TRBJ2-3 | TRBV6-4 | many | TRBD2
CASSLQTGRNTEAFF | TGTGCCAGCAGCTTACAGACAGGGAGGAACACTGAAGCTTTCTTT | TRBJ1-1 | TRBV7-9 | many | TRBD1
CASSQLSTGEVGYTF | TGCGCCAGCAGCCAACTTTCGACAGGGGAGGTTGGCTACACCTTC | TRBJ1-2 | TRBV5-1 | - | TRBD1
CASTPDRGRDYGYTF | TGTGCCAGCACCCCAGACAGGGGAAGAGACTATGGCTACACCTTC | TRBJ1-2 | TRBV6-1 | few | TRBD1
CASSFETDLYGYTF | TGTGCCAGCAGCTTTGAGACGGACCTCTATGGCTACACCTTC | TRBJ1-2 | TRBV5-6 | - | -
CATRGQTEAFF | TGTGCCACGCGGGGACAGACTGAAGCTTTCTTT | TRBJ1-1 | TRBV10-3 | many | TRBD1
CASSPYMRPTSGSSGGELFF | TGTGCCAGCAGTCCTTACATGCGCCCGACTAGCGGGAGTTCTGGCGGGGAGCTGTTTTTT | TRBJ2-2 | TRBV6-2/TRBV6-3 | - | TRBD2
CASSEELTGGNQPQHF | TGTGCCAGCAGTGAAGAACTGACAGGGGGGAATCAGCCCCAGCATTTT | TRBJ1-5 | TRBV6-1 | many | TRBD1
CASSLGGGSRGANVLTF | TGCGCCAGCAGCTTGGGAGGAGGTTCAAGGGGGGCCAACGTCCTGACTTTC | TRBJ2-6 | TRBV5-1 | - | -
CSGRTGNTEAFF | TGCAGCGGGAGGACAGGGAACACTGAAGCTTTCTTT | TRBJ1-1 | TRBV29-1 | many | TRBD1
CASSSPLEVYEQYF | TGTGCCAGCAGCTCCCCCCTGGAGGTCTACGAGCAGTACTTC | TRBJ2-7 | TRBV28 | medium-sized | -
CASSMAVPYEQYF | TGTGCCAGCAGTATGGCAGTCCCCTACGAGCAGTACTTC | TRBJ2-7 | TRBV12-3/TRBV12-4 | many | -
CASSPAGEYEQYF | TGTGCCAGCAGTCCTGCAGGGGAATACGAGCAGTACTTC | TRBJ2-7 | TRBV27 | few | -
CASSLANEQFF | TGTGCCAGCAGCTTAGCCAATGAGCAGTTCTTC | TRBJ2-1 | TRBV7-3 | many | -
CASSMVVASEQFF | TGTGCCAGTAGTATGGTTGTCGCGAGTGAGCAGTTCTTC | TRBJ2-1 | TRBV19 | - | -
CASSFERSSYEQYF | TGTGCCAGCAGCTTTGAACGTTCATCCTACGAGCAGTACTTC | TRBJ2-7 | TRBV7-2 | - | -
CASSPTETQYF | TGTGCCAGCAGTCCGACGGAGACCCAGTACTTC | TRBJ2-5 | TRBV2 | few | -
CAYNPRAIDYGYTF | TGTGCCTACAACCCGAGAGCTATTGACTATGGCTACACCTTC | TRBJ1-2 | TRBV30 | - | -
CASPGLPSGRVTDTQYF | TGTGCCTCCCCCGGTCTCCCTAGCGGGAGGGTTACAGATACGCAGTATTTT | TRBJ2-3 | TRBV27 | few | TRBD2
CATKREVQDIQYF | TGTGCCACAAAGCGGGAGGTCCAAGATATCCAGTACTTC | TRBJ2-5 | TRBV30 | - | TRBD2
CASSEALSTDTQYF | TGTGCCAGCAGTGAAGCCCTAAGCACAGATACGCAGTATTTT | TRBJ2-3 | TRBV2 | few | -
CATSRDLSSYEQYF | TGTGCCACCAGCAGAGATCTAAGCTCCTACGAGCAGTACTTC | TRBJ2-7 | TRBV15 | - | -